This is a list of T cell receptor beta chains from one sample in a study of T-cell reconstitution after alpha-beta-depleted transplantation in children. TCRdb re-analysed the PCR reads in MiXCR, keeping a single row per CDR3 protein. The sample has approximately 130,000 distinct CDR3 sequences, around 9.8% seen once. The sample was PBMCs, mostly from graft donor cells, taken 180 days after TCRalphabeta/CD19-depleted stem cell transplant. The source of these receptors is a girl under three years old who had a stem cell transplant for combined immunodeficiency, so the T cells may come from the graft donor. Both conserved end residues are part of each CDR3. A D gene is named only where the DNA matches it firmly. For some rows the clone size is stated as once, few or many, or as a class when expanded; others skip it.

few	TRBJ2-7	-	TRBV18	CASSPLAADGYEQYF	TGTGCCAGCTCACCTCTGGCCGCTGATGGATACGAGCAGTACTTC
few	TRBJ2-3	-	TRBV20-1	CSARDPAGLGTDTQYF	TGCAGTGCTAGAGATCCCGCCGGGCTCGGGACAGATACGCAGTATTTT
many	TRBJ2-3	TRBD2	TRBV5-1	CASSFGLAGGPPTDTQYF	TGCGCCAGCAGCTTCGGACTAGCGGGAGGCCCACCCACAGATACGCAGTATTTT
few	TRBJ1-2	TRBD1	TRBV30	CAWREKGANYGYTF	TGTGCCTGGAGGGAAAAGGGGGCCAACTATGGCTACACCTTC
many	TRBJ2-7	-	TRBV12-3/TRBV12-4	CASSWTLYEQYF	TGTGCCAGCAGTTGGACGCTATACGAGCAGTACTTC
-	TRBJ2-2	-	TRBV20-1	CSASPFPGTPGELFF	TGCAGTGCTAGTCCCTTTCCCGGGACCCCCGGGGAGCTGTTTTTT
-	TRBJ1-1	TRBD1	TRBV6-2/TRBV6-3	CASSYGDSGLEAFF	TGTGCCAGCAGTTACGGGGACAGCGGCCTTGAAGCTTTCTTT
-	TRBJ2-1	-	TRBV30	CAWSVRGGISDEQFF	TGTGCCTGGAGTGTACGGGGCGGGATAAGTGATGAGCAGTTCTTC
-	TRBJ1-1	-	TRBV29-1	CSVVRLRRGQDRPEAFF	TGCAGCGTTGTGCGACTGCGACGCGGGCAGGATCGACCTGAAGCTTTCTTT
few	TRBJ2-1	TRBD2	TRBV6-1	CASSRLAGGKNEQFF	TGTGCCAGCAGTAGACTAGCGGGAGGGAAGAATGAGCAGTTCTTC
-	TRBJ2-1	TRBD2	TRBV5-5	CASSTRTSGYYNEQFF	TGTGCCAGCAGCACCCGGACTAGCGGGTATTACAATGAGCAGTTCTTC
-	TRBJ2-7	-	TRBV9	CASSPDFYEQYF	TGTGCCAGCAGCCCAGACTTCTACGAGCAGTACTTC
-	TRBJ2-1	-	TRBV20-1	CSARDSSKSIYNEQFF	TGCAGTGCTAGAGATTCTTCAAAGAGTATTTACAATGAGCAGTTCTTC
-	TRBJ1-6	TRBD1	TRBV12-3/TRBV12-4	CASSPGTGAPLHF	TGTGCCAGCAGTCCCGGGACAGGGGCACCCCTCCACTTT
few	TRBJ2-7	-	TRBV30	CAWSGPRYEQYF	TGTGCCTGGAGTGGCCCTCGTTACGAGCAGTACTTC
many	TRBJ2-2	TRBD1	TRBV5-5	CASSLGTVDTGELFF	TGTGCCAGCAGCCTTGGGACAGTAGACACCGGGGAGCTGTTTTTT
few	TRBJ2-7	TRBD1	TRBV10-3	CAISEPGQGDEQYF	TGTGCCATCAGTGAGCCGGGACAGGGCGACGAGCAGTACTTC
few	TRBJ2-5	-	TRBV28	CASRDLGEKETQYF	TGTGCCAGCAGGGACCTTGGGGAGAAAGAGACCCAGTACTTC
many	TRBJ2-7	-	TRBV15	CATSRDRGYEQYF	TGTGCCACCAGCAGAGATCGGGGTTACGAGCAGTACTTC
-	TRBJ2-3	-	TRBV12-3/TRBV12-4	CASSTTVTDTQYF	TGTGCCAGCAGCACGACAGTCACAGATACGCAGTATTTT
-	TRBJ2-5	-	TRBV11-2	CASSLWLAGVRETQYF	TGTGCCAGCAGCTTATGGTTGGCCGGGGTGCGGGAGACCCAGTACTTC
-	TRBJ2-5	TRBD2	TRBV12-3/TRBV12-4	CASRTGTRETQYF	TGTGCCAGCAGGACCGGGACTAGGGAGACCCAGTACTTC
-	TRBJ2-5	TRBD1	TRBV11-2	CASSLVVGTGRMGTQYF	TGTGCCAGCAGCTTAGTAGTCGGGACAGGGAGAATGGGGACCCAGTACTTC
many	TRBJ2-2	-	TRBV7-9	CASSRSSFAGELFF	TGTGCCAGCAGCCGCTCATCGTTCGCAGGGGAGCTGTTTTTT
-	TRBJ1-5	-	TRBV5-1	CASSPGELSNQPQHF	TGCGCCAGCAGCCCAGGGGAGTTGAGCAATCAGCCCCAGCATTTT
-	TRBJ2-1	TRBD1	TRBV29-1	CSVGGQNSYNEQFF	TGCAGCGTTGGGGGACAGAACTCCTACAATGAGCAGTTCTTC
many	TRBJ2-1	-	TRBV5-1	CASSSGSYNEQFF	TGCGCCAGCAGCAGCGGCTCCTACAATGAGCAGTTCTTC
-	TRBJ2-3	-	TRBV12-3/TRBV12-4	CASSFRGNTDTQYF	TGTGCCAGCAGTTTTAGGGGTAACACAGATACGCAGTATTTT
few	TRBJ1-5	TRBD1	TRBV12-3/TRBV12-4	CASSGRTGQGNKPQHF	TGTGCCAGCAGTGGGCGGACGGGACAGGGGAATAAGCCCCAGCATTTT
few	TRBJ2-1	-	TRBV20-1	CSAEPSGTLYNEQFF	TGCAGTGCCGAACCATCCGGGACATTATACAATGAGCAGTTCTTC
-	TRBJ2-3	-	TRBV10-3	CAIAVGQGRTDTQYF	TGTGCCATCGCGGTCGGCCAAGGTCGTACAGATACGCAGTATTTT
-	TRBJ2-2	-	TRBV12-3/TRBV12-4	CASSIAERTGELFF	TGTGCCAGCAGTATAGCGGAAAGAACCGGGGAGCTGTTTTTT
many	TRBJ2-3	-	TRBV21-1	CASSRSYSGRITDTQYF	TGTGCCAGCAGCAGAAGTTATAGCGGGAGGATCACAGATACGCAGTATTTT
many	TRBJ2-5	TRBD1	TRBV10-3	CAISQGEETQYF	TGTGCCATCAGTCAGGGGGAAGAGACCCAGTACTTC
once	TRBJ2-7	-	TRBV20-1	CSAGVAGSYEQYF	TGCAGTGCTGGAGTTGCTGGGAGCTACGAGCAGTACTTC
many	TRBJ2-7	TRBD1	TRBV5-1	CASSLAGQGAYEQYF	TGTGCCAGCAGCTTAGCGGGACAGGGGGCCTACGAGCAGTACTTC
medium-sized	TRBJ2-1	-	TRBV7-3	CASSVGHHNEQFF	TGTGCCAGCAGCGTGGGACATCACAATGAGCAGTTCTTC
few	TRBJ2-5	TRBD2	TRBV20-1	CSALRGSGGQETQYF	TGCAGTGCTCTGCGGGGTAGCGGGGGGCAAGAGACCCAGTACTTC
many	TRBJ1-3	-	TRBV10-3	CAISSGNTIYF	TGTGCCATTTCCTCTGGAAACACCATATATTTT
-	TRBJ2-7	TRBD1	TRBV20-1	CSARPPQGSLLTVHEQYF	TGCAGTGCTAGACCCCCACAGGGGAGCCTTCTCACCGTACACGAGCAGTACTTC
-	TRBJ2-3	-	TRBV7-9	CASSSSSHTQYF	TGTGCCAGCAGCTCATCGAGCCATACGCAGTATTTT
-	TRBJ1-5	TRBD1	TRBV28	CASSAGGWNQPQHF	TGTGCCAGCAGCGCAGGGGGCTGGAATCAGCCCCAGCATTTT
few	TRBJ2-7	TRBD1	TRBV7-2	CASSLARDRGLYEQYF	TGTGCCAGCAGCTTAGCGCGGGACAGGGGACTCTACGAGCAGTACTTC
-	TRBJ1-5	TRBD1	TRBV5-1	CASSLGTGYNNQPQHF	TGCGCCAGCAGCTTGGGGACAGGGTATAACAATCAGCCCCAGCATTTT
few	TRBJ1-2	-	TRBV21-1	CASSFPARSRTF	TGTGCCAGCAGCTTCCCGGCGAGGTCCCGCACCTTC
many	TRBJ2-5	-	TRBV29-1	CSVRGEETQYF	TGCAGCGTGAGAGGGGAAGAGACCCAGTACTTC
many	TRBJ2-1	-	TRBV12-3/TRBV12-4	CASSFKGKLDEQFF	TGTGCCAGCAGTTTTAAGGGGAAGTTGGATGAGCAGTTCTTC
-	TRBJ2-3	TRBD2	TRBV7-6	CASSPSGGNSDTQYF	TGTGCCAGCAGCCCTAGCGGGGGGAACTCAGATACGCAGTATTTT
many	TRBJ2-1	-	TRBV29-1	CSVEMGINEQFF	TGCAGCGTTGAGATGGGCATCAATGAGCAGTTCTTC
-	TRBJ1-2	-	TRBV20-1	CSARRGVHYGYTF	TGCAGTGCTAGAAGGGGGGTCCACTATGGCTACACCTTC
few	TRBJ2-3	TRBD1	TRBV7-2	CASSPRNRGFSTDTQYF	TGTGCCAGCAGCCCGAGAAACAGGGGTTTTAGCACAGATACGCAGTATTTT
-	TRBJ2-1	TRBD2	TRBV5-1	CASSLRWTSGPNEQFF	TGCGCCAGCAGCTTACGCTGGACTAGCGGGCCCAATGAGCAGTTCTTC
many	TRBJ2-1	-	TRBV5-8	CASSLRVWKQFF	TGTGCCAGCAGCCTCCGGGTTTGGAAGCAGTTCTTC
few	TRBJ2-7	TRBD2	TRBV12-3/TRBV12-4	CASSQLAGLTYEQYF	TGTGCCAGCAGTCAATTAGCGGGACTAACCTACGAGCAGTACTTC
few	TRBJ1-1	-	TRBV20-1	CSAREGGRTEAFF	TGCAGTGCTCGAGAGGGAGGGAGGACTGAAGCTTTCTTT
-	TRBJ2-7	-	TRBV7-2	CASSTRVPSYEQYF	TGTGCCAGCAGCACCCGGGTCCCCTCCTACGAGCAGTACTTC